This TCR beta chain was identified during a study of PD-L1 blockade in urothelial cancer. The time point: peripheral blood 6 weeks after treatment start. TCRdb keeps only in-frame clones here, not all; method: immunoSEQ multiplex PCR. The profile shows more than 95,000 clones, roughly 88% of them singletons. Germline V gene sequence: CDR1 SGHNT, CDR2 YYREEE (reference sequence). V was pared by 0 bases and J by 6 bases, with 18 bases between. The CDR3 is 17 residues long. In its sample, this clone was seen once. This TCR derives from a man aged 45-65 years with urothelial cancer. The chain recombines TRBV5-4 with TRBJ1-4; a possible D gene is TRBD1 (5 bases). The sequenced sample was PBMCs, obtained around atezolizumab (anti-PD-L1) treatment. CDR3 in amino acids: CASSLGPGGASYEKLFF. CDR3 DNA sequence: TGTGCCAGCAGCTTGGGCCCTGGCGGGGCCTCATATGAAAAACTGTTTTTT. The whole variable domain, remainder taken from reference TRBV5-4 and TRBJ1-4, is ETGVTQSPTHLIKTRGQQVTLRCSSQSGHNTVSWYQQALGQGPQFIFQYYREEENGRGNFPPRFSGLQFPNYSSELNVNALELDDSALYLCASSLGPGGASYEKLFFGSGTQLSVL.